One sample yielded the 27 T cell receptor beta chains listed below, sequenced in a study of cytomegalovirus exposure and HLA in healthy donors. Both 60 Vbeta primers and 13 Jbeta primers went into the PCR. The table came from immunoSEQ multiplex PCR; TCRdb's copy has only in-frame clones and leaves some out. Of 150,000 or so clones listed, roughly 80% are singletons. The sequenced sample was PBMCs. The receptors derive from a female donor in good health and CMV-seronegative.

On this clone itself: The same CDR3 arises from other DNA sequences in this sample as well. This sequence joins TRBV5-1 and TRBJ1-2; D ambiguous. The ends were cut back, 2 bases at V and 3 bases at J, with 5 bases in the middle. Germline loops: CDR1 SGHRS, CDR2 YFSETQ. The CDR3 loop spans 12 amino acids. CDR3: CASSLPDYGYTF. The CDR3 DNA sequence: TGCGCCAGCAGCTTACCGGACTATGGCTACACCTTC.

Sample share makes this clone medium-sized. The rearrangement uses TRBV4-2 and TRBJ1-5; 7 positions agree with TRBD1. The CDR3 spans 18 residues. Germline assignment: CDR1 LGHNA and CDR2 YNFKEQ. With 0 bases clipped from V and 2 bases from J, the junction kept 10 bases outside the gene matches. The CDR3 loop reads CASSQDNPTGIRNQPQHF. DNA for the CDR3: TGTGCCAGCAGCCAAGATAATCCGACAGGGATTCGCAATCAGCCCCAGCATTTT.

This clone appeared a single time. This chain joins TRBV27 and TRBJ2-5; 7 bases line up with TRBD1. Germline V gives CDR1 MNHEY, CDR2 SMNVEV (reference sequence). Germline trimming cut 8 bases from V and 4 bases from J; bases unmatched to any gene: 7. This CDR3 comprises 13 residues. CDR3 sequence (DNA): TGTGCCAGCGGCAGGGGGACGGGAGAGACCCAGTACTTC. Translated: CASGRGTGETQYF.

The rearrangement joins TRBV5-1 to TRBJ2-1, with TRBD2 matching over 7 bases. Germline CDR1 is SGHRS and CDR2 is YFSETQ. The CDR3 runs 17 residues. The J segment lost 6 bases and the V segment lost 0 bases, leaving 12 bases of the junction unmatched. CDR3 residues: CASSLAPPGTTPNEQFF. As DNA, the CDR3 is TGCGCCAGCAGCTTGGCCCCCCCAGGGACTACCCCCAATGAGCAGTTCTTC.

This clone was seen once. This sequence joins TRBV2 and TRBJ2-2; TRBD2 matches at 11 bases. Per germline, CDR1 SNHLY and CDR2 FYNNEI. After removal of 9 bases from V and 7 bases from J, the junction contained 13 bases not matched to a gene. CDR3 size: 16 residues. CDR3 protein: CARQILAGEIGGELFF. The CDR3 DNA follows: TGTGCCAGGCAAATACTAGCGGGGGAAATTGGCGGGGAGCTGTTTTTT.

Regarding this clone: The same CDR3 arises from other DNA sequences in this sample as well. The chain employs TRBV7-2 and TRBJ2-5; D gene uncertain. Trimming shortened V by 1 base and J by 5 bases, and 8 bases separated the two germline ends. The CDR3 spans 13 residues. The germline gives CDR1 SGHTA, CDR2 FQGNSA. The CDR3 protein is CASSLGVRETQYF. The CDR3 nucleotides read TGTGCCAGCAGCTTAGGCGTCAGGGAGACCCAGTACTTC.

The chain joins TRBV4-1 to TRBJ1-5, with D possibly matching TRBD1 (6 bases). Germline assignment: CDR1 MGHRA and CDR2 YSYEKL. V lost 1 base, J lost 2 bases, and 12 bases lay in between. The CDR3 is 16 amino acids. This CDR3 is CASSQAAWGRNQPQHF. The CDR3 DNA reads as TGCGCCAGCAGCCAAGCAGCGTGGGGGCGCAATCAGCCCCAGCATTTT.

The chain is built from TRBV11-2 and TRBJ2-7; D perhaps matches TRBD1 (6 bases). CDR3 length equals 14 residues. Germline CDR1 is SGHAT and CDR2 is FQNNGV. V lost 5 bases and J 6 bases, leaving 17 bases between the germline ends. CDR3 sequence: CASSIGTLVAEQYF. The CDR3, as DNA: TGTGCCAGCAGCATCGGGACACTAGTAGCCGAGCAGTACTTC. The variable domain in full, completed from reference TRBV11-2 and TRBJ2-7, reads EAGVAQSPRYKIIEKRQSVAFWCNPISGHATLYWYQQILGQGPKLLIQFQNNGVVDDSQLPKDRFSAERLKGVDSTLKIQPAKLEDSAVYLCASSIGTLVAEQYFGPGTRLTVT.

The CDR3 loop is CASSSRAGATNEKLFF. CDR3 nucleotide sequence: TGTGCCAGCAGCTCGAGAGCGGGAGCAACTAATGAAAAACTGTTTTTT. This sequence joins TRBV5-4 and TRBJ1-4; no definite D call. This CDR3 is 16 amino acids long. CDR1 is SGHNT and CDR2 is YYREEE in the germline V gene (reference sequence). Between the trimmed V and J ends, which lost 3 bases and 0 bases, there was a span of 12 bases.

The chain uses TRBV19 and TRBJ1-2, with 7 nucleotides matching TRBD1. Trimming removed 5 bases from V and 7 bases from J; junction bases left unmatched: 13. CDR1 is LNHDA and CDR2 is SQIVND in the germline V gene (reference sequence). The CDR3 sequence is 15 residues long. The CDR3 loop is CASSSDPGQGVGYTF. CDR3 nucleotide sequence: TGTGCCAGTAGTTCCGACCCTGGGCAGGGGGTTGGCTACACCTTC.

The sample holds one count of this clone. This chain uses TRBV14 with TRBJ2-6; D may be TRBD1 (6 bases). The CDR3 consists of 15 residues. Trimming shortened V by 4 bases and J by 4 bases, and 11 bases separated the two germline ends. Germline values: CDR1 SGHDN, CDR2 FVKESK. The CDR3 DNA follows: TGTGCCAGCAGCCCCAGGGGTATAGGGGCCAACGTCCTGACTTTC. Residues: CASSPRGIGANVLTF.

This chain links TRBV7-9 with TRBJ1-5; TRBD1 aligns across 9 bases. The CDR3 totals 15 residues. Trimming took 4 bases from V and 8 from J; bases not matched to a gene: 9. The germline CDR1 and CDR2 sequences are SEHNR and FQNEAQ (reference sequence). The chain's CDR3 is CASSSQGARREPQHF. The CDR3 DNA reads TGTGCCAGCAGCTCACAGGGGGCGCGGAGAGAGCCCCAGCATTTT. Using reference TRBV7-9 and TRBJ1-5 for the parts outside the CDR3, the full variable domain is DTGVSQNPRHKITKRGQNVTFRCDPISEHNRLYWYRQTLGQGPEFLTYFQNEAQLEKSRLLSDRFSAERPKGSFSTLEIQRTEQGDSAMYLCASSSQGARREPQHFGDGTRLSIL.

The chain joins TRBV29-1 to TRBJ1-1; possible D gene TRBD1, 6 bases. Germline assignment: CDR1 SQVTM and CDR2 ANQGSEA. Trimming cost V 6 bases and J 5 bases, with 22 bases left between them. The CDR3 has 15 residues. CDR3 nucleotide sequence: TGCAGCGTGTGGGGGGTAGGGGGGGTGGGTACTGAAGCTTTCTTT. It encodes CSVWGVGGVGTEAFF.

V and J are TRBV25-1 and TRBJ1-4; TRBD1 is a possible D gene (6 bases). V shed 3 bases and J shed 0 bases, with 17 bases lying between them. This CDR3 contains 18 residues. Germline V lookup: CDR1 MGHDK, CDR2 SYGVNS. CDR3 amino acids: CASSEGRGLFPTNEKLFF. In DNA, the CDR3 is TGTGCCAGCAGTGAGGGCAGGGGCCTTTTCCCAACTAATGAAAAACTGTTTTTT.

CDR3: CASSPGLAGGNNEQFF. Here the CDR3 DNA reads TGTGCCAGCAGCCCCGGACTAGCGGGGGGCAACAATGAGCAGTTCTTC. The rearrangement joins TRBV7-2 to TRBJ2-1, with 14 bases matching TRBD2. The J segment lost 5 bases and the V segment lost 5 bases, leaving 5 bases of the junction unmatched. This CDR3 region has 16 residues. CDR1 is SGHTA and CDR2 is FQGNSA in the germline V gene. The whole variable domain, remainder taken from reference TRBV7-2 and TRBJ2-1, is GAGVSQSPSNKVTEKGKDVELRCDPISGHTALYWYRQSLGQGLEFLIYFQGNSAPDKSGLPSDRFSAERTGGSVSTLTIQRTQQEDSAVYLCASSPGLAGGNNEQFFGPGTRLTVL.

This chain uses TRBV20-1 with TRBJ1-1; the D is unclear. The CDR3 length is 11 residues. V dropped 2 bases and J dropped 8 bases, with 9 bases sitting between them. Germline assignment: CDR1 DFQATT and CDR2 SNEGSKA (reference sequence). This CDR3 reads CSARLPGEAFF. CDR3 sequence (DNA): TGCAGTGCTAGACTACCGGGGGAAGCTTTCTTT.

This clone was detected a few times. CDR3: CASRQPASGGPSNIQYF. In nucleotides, the CDR3 is TGTGCCAGCAGGCAGCCGGCTAGCGGGGGGCCGAGCAACATTCAGTACTTC. This chain links TRBV11-2 with TRBJ2-4; 11 positions agree with TRBD2. Germline V CDR1 and CDR2: SGHAT, FQNNGV. CDR3 length equals 17 residues. J gave up 7 bases and V 6 bases, and 14 bases lay outside the gene matches. The whole variable domain, remainder taken from reference TRBV11-2 and TRBJ2-4, is EAGVAQSPRYKIIEKRQSVAFWCNPISGHATLYWYQQILGQGPKLLIQFQNNGVVDDSQLPKDRFSAERLKGVDSTLKIQPAKLEDSAVYLCASRQPASGGPSNIQYFGAGTRLSVL.

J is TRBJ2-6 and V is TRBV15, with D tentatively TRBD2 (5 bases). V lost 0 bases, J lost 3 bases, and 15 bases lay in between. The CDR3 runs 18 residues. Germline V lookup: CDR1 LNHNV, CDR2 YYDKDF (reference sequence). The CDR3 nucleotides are TGTGCCACCAGCAGAGAACGTCCGGGATCTGGTGGGGCCAACGTCCTGACTTTC. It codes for CATSRERPGSGGANVLTF. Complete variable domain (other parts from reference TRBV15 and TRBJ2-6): DAMVIQNPRYQVTQFGKPVTLSCSQTLNHNVMYWYQQKSSQAPKLLFHYYDKDFNNEADTPDNFQSRRPNTSFCFLDIRSPGLGDTAMYLCATSRERPGSGGANVLTFGAGSRLTVL.

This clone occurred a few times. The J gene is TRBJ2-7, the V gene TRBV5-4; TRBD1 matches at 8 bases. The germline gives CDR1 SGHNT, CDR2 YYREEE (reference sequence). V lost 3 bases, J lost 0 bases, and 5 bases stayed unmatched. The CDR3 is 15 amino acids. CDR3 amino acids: CASSSRQGSSYEQYF. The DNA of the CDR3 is TGTGCCAGCAGCTCGCGACAGGGGTCCTCCTACGAGCAGTACTTC.

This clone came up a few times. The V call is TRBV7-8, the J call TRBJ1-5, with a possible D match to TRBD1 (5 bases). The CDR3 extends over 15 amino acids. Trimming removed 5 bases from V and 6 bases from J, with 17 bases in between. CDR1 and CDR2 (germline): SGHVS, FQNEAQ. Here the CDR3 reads CASSPMGGRGQPQHF. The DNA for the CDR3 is TGTGCCAGCAGCCCCATGGGGGGGAGGGGTCAGCCCCAGCATTTT. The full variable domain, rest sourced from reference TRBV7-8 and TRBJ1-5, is GAGVSQSPRYKVAKRGQDVALRCDPISGHVSLFWYQQALGQGPEFLTYFQNEAQLDKSGLPSDRFFAERPEGSVSTLKIQRTQQEDSAVYLCASSPMGGRGQPQHFGDGTRLSIL.

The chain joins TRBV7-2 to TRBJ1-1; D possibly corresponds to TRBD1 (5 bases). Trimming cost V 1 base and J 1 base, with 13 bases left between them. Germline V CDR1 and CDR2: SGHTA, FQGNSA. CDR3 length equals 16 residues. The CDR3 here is CASSLGRGHPNTEAFF. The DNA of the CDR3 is TGTGCCAGCAGCTTAGGGCGAGGACATCCGAACACTGAAGCTTTCTTT.

In nucleotides, the CDR3 is TGTGCCAGCAGCGCGCAAGGTCGGGGTAATGAAAAACTGTTTTTT. Residues: CASSAQGRGNEKLFF. The V gene is TRBV7-9, the J gene TRBJ1-4; D unclear. The CDR3 has 15 residues. Deletions cut 5 bases from V and 4 bases from J, with 14 bases between. CDR1 is SEHNR, CDR2 FQNEAQ, per germline (reference sequence).

The CDR3 DNA is TGTGCCAGCAGCGTAGACGGGCGGACATCAAATGAGCAGTTCTTC. It translates to CASSVDGRTSNEQFF. The chain combines TRBV9 with TRBJ2-1; tentative D call: TRBD1 (5 bases). Germline assignment: CDR1 SGDLS and CDR2 YYNGEE. The CDR3 spans 15 residues. Trimming took 0 bases from V and 7 from J, leaving 14 bases between them.

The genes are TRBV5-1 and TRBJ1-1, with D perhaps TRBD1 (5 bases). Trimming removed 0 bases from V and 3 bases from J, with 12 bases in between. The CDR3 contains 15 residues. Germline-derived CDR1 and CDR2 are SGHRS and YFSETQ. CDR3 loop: CASSLVAGLYTEAFF. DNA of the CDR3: TGCGCCAGCAGCTTGGTTGCAGGGCTCTACACTGAAGCTTTCTTT.

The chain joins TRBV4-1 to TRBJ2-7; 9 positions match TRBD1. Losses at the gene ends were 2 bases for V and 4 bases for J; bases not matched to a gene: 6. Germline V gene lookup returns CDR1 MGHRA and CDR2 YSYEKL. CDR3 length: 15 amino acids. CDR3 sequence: CASSQPTGGTYEQYF. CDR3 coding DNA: TGCGCCAGCAGCCAACCTACAGGGGGCACTTACGAGCAGTACTTC.

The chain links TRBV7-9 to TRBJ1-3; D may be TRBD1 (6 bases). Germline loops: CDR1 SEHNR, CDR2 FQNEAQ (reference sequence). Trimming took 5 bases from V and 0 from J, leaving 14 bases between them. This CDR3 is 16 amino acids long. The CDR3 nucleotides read TGTGCCAGCAGCATCCGACAGGAGATCTCTGGAAACACCATATATTTT. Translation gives CASSIRQEISGNTIYF.

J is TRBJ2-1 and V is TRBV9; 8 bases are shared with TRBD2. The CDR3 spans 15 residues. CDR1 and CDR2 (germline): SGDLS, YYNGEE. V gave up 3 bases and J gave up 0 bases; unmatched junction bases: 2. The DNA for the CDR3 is TGTGCCAGCAGCGCAGGACTAGCCTCCTACAATGAGCAGTTCTTC. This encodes CASSAGLASYNEQFF. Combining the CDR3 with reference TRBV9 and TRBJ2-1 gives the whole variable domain DSGVTQTPKHLITATGQRVTLRCSPRSGDLSVYWYQQSLDQGLQFLIQYYNGEERAKGNILERFSAQQFPDLHSELNLSSLELGDSALYFCASSAGLASYNEQFFGPGTRLTVL.